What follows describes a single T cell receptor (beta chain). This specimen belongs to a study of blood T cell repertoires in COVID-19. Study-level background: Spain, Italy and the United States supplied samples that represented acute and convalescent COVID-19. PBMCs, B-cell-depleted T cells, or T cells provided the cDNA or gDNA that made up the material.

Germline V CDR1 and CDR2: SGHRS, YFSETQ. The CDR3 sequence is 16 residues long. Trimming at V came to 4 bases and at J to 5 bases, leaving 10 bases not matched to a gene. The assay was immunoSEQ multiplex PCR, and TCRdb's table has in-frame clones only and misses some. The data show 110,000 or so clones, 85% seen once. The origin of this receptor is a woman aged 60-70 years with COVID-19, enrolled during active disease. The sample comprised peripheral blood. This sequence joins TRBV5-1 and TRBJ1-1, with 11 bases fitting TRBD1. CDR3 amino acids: CASSPRGQGALTEAFF. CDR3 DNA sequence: TGCGCCAGCAGCCCCCGAGGACAGGGGGCCCTAACTGAAGCTTTCTTT.